The rows below give T cell receptor beta chains drawn from one sample of a study of blood T cell repertoires in COVID-19. TCRdb's copy holds only in-frame clones and misses some; the assay was immunoSEQ multiplex PCR. The sample gives fewer than 350,000 clones, 80% to 90% of which show up once; approximately 4% is in the top ten. The specimen sequenced was PBMCs or T cells enriched from blood (not recorded which). The receptors stem from a woman under 40 with acute COVID-19. CDR3s include the opening cysteine and the closing phenylalanine or tryptophan. D genes are given only for firm matches. For some rows the clone size is stated as once, few or many, or as a class when expanded; others skip it.

V gene: TRBV10-3
J gene: TRBJ2-1
D gene: TRBD1
clone size: NA
CDR3 DNA: TGTGCCATTAGAGACAGGGTTCCGTTTGAGCAGTTCTTC
CDR3 protein: CAIRDRVPFEQFF

V gene: TRBV13
J gene: TRBJ2-7
D gene: NA
clone size: NA
CDR3 DNA: TGTGCCAGCAGCCCGCAGGGCCCATCCTACGAGCAGTACTTC
CDR3 protein: CASSPQGPSYEQYF

V gene: TRBV4-1
J gene: TRBJ2-1
D gene: TRBD2
clone size: NA
CDR3 DNA: TGCGCCAGCAGCCCCAACCCGATAGCGGGTGCCGTTGAGCAGTTCTTC
CDR3 protein: CASSPNPIAGAVEQFF

V gene: TRBV7-9
J gene: TRBJ2-2
D gene: TRBD2
clone size: NA
CDR3 DNA: TGTGCCAGCAGGACTAGCCGGCGCGGCGCCGGGGAGCTGTTTTTT
CDR3 protein: CASRTSRRGAGELFF

V gene: TRBV20-1
J gene: TRBJ2-7
D gene: NA
clone size: NA
CDR3 DNA: TGCAGTGCTAGAGTCCAGTCCGAGCAGTACTTC
CDR3 protein: CSARVQSEQYF

V gene: TRBV11-2
J gene: TRBJ2-7
D gene: NA
clone size: NA
CDR3 DNA: TGTGCCAGCAGCTTAGGGGCTAGCGCTGACGAGCAGTACTTC
CDR3 protein: CASSLGASADEQYF

V gene: TRBV5-6
J gene: TRBJ2-3
D gene: TRBD1
clone size: NA
CDR3 DNA: TGTGCCAGCAGCGAGGACAGGGTCAAGGATACGCAGTATTTT
CDR3 protein: CASSEDRVKDTQYF

V gene: TRBV29-1
J gene: TRBJ1-1
D gene: NA
clone size: NA
CDR3 DNA: TGCAGCGTGGCCAGGGGAACTGAAGCTTTCTTT
CDR3 protein: CSVARGTEAFF

V gene: TRBV28
J gene: TRBJ2-4
D gene: NA
clone size: NA
CDR3 DNA: TGTGCCAGCAGTTCCCCAGGGGACATTCAGTACTTC
CDR3 protein: CASSSPGDIQYF

V gene: TRBV5-6
J gene: TRBJ2-7
D gene: TRBD1
clone size: NA
CDR3 DNA: TGTGCCAGCAGCTCAACGACAGGGGGCTGGTACGAGCAGTACTTC
CDR3 protein: CASSSTTGGWYEQYF

V gene: TRBV21-1
J gene: TRBJ1-3
D gene: NA
clone size: NA
CDR3 DNA: TGTGCCAGCAGCACAGGGGACTCTGGAAACACCATATATTTT
CDR3 protein: CASSTGDSGNTIYF

V gene: TRBV21-1
J gene: TRBJ2-2
D gene: NA
clone size: NA
CDR3 DNA: TGTGCCAGCAGCAAAAAACCGGGACAGGGTAAGAACACCGGGGAGCTGTTTTTT
CDR3 protein: CASSKKPGQGKNTGELFF

V gene: TRBV28
J gene: TRBJ1-1
D gene: TRBD1
clone size: NA
CDR3 DNA: TGTGCCAGCAGCCCAAGGATCGGACAGGGGGCGAGCACTGAAGCTTTCTTT
CDR3 protein: CASSPRIGQGASTEAFF

V gene: TRBV7-9
J gene: TRBJ2-7
D gene: NA
clone size: once
CDR3 DNA: TGTGCCAGCAGCTTAAGCGCTCTGGACGAGCAGTACTTC
CDR3 protein: CASSLSALDEQYF

V gene: TRBV19
J gene: TRBJ2-2
D gene: NA
clone size: NA
CDR3 DNA: TGTGCCAGTAGTATAGACCTTTTGGGCAGGACGAACACCGGGGAGCTGTTTTTT
CDR3 protein: CASSIDLLGRTNTGELFF

V gene: TRBV7-9
J gene: TRBJ2-7
D gene: TRBD1
clone size: NA
CDR3 DNA: TGTGCCAGCAGCGTACCGGGACAGACCTACGAGCAGTACTTC
CDR3 protein: CASSVPGQTYEQYF

V gene: TRBV27
J gene: TRBJ1-2
D gene: TRBD1
clone size: NA
CDR3 DNA: TGTGCCAGCAGTTCCGGGACAGGGGAAGGCTACACCTTC
CDR3 protein: CASSSGTGEGYTF

V gene: TRBV7-6
J gene: TRBJ2-5
D gene: NA
clone size: once
CDR3 DNA: TGTGCCAGCAGCCCACAGGTTGAGACCCAGTACTTC
CDR3 protein: CASSPQVETQYF

V gene: TRBV6-4
J gene: TRBJ2-1
D gene: TRBD2
clone size: NA
CDR3 DNA: TGTGCCAGCAGTGACGAGACTAGCGGGTCGAATGAGCAGTTCTTC
CDR3 protein: CASSDETSGSNEQFF

V gene: TRBV28
J gene: TRBJ2-7
D gene: NA
clone size: NA
CDR3 DNA: TGTGCCAGCAGTTCCTCGGCGGGTGAGGGTTACGAGCAGTACTTC
CDR3 protein: CASSSSAGEGYEQYF

V gene: TRBV27
J gene: TRBJ1-5
D gene: NA
clone size: NA
CDR3 DNA: TGTGCCAGCACGATCGGACAGAATAGCAATCAGCCCCAGCATTTT
CDR3 protein: CASTIGQNSNQPQHF

V gene: TRBV3-1/TRBV3-2
J gene: TRBJ1-4
D gene: TRBD1
clone size: NA
CDR3 DNA: TGTGCCAGCAGCGATCCGGGACAGGGGTTTGAAAAACTGTTTTTT
CDR3 protein: CASSDPGQGFEKLFF

V gene: TRBV27
J gene: TRBJ1-5
D gene: TRBD1
clone size: NA
CDR3 DNA: TGTGCCAGCAGTCTCTTACAGGGGCATCAGCCCCAGCATTTT
CDR3 protein: CASSLLQGHQPQHF

V gene: TRBV6-1
J gene: TRBJ1-4
D gene: TRBD1
clone size: NA
CDR3 DNA: TGTGCCAGCAGTGATTCAGGGGGATACGAAAAACTGTTTTTT
CDR3 protein: CASSDSGGYEKLFF

V gene: TRBV6-5
J gene: TRBJ2-3
D gene: NA
clone size: NA
CDR3 DNA: TGTGCCAGCAGTTACGACGGGGGTATCACAGATACGCAGTATTTT
CDR3 protein: CASSYDGGITDTQYF